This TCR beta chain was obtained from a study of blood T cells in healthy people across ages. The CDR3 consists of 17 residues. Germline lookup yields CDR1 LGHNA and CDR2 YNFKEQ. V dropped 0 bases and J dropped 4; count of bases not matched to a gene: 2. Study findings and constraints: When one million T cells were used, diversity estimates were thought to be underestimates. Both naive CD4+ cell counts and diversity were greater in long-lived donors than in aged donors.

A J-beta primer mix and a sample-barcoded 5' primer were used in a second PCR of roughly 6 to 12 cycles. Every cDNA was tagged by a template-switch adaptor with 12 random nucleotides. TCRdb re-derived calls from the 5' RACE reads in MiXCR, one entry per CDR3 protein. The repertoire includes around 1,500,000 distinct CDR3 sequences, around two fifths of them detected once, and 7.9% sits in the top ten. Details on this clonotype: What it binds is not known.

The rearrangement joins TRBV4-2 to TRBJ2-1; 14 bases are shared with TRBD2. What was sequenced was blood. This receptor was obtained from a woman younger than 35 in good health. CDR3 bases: TGTGCCAGCAGCCAAGACGGGACTAGCGGGGGATACAATGAGCAGTTCTTC. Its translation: CASSQDGTSGGYNEQFF.